A single sample gave rise to the 15 T cell receptor beta chains below, sequenced in a study of T cell changes during pregnancy in multiple sclerosis (dated by TCRdb to the late 2010s). The method was the immunoSEQ multiplex PCR assay. This is the immuneACCESS table as TCRdb keeps it, with only in-frame sequences that have V and J called. A part of the clones is gone; compared with another copy, unresolved V genes explain less than half, and the rest is unexplained. This sample has about 43,000 clones in its table, and roughly 90% of those were observed once. 4.7% of the sample is in the top ten clones. The sequences come from peripheral blood, collected in the second trimester of pregnancy. The receptors were sampled from a female donor in good health, enrolled as a control in a pregnancy study.

The chain employs TRBV5-1 and TRBJ1-1; D is uncertain. There are 16 residues in the CDR3. CDR1 SGHRS and CDR2 YFSETQ come from the germline V gene. V dropped 3 bases and J dropped 7 bases, with 22 bases sitting between them. This CDR3 is CASSSVLAVFDNEAFF. CDR3 DNA: TGCGCCAGCAGCTCTGTATTAGCCGTTTTCGATAATGAAGCTTTCTTT.

J is TRBJ1-5 and V is TRBV5-1, with no clear D. V lost 5 bases to trimming and J lost 0 bases, with 12 bases between them. CDR3 length: 15 amino acids. Germline V gene sequence: CDR1 SGHRS, CDR2 YFSETQ. CDR3 bases: TGCGCCAGCAGGGAGACCGGCTATAGCAATCAGCCCCAGCATTTT. Translated: CASRETGYSNQPQHF.

As DNA, the CDR3 is TGTGCCACCAGCAGAGACACCCGGGATAGGAACACTGAAGCTTTCTTT. It specifies CATSRDTRDRNTEAFF. The V call is TRBV15, the J call TRBJ1-1; no clear D gene. The CDR3 has 16 residues. The V end lost 0 bases, the J end lost 1 base, and 12 bases lay between the germline ends. In germline, CDR1 is LNHNV, CDR2 YYDKDF (reference sequence). The whole variable domain, filled in from reference TRBV15 and TRBJ1-1, reads DAMVIQNPRYQVTQFGKPVTLSCSQTLNHNVMYWYQQKSSQAPKLLFHYYDKDFNNEADTPDNFQSRRPNTSFCFLDIRSPGLGDTAMYLCATSRDTRDRNTEAFFGQGTRLTVV.

The rearrangement links TRBV2 to TRBJ2-5, with D possibly being TRBD2 (5 bases). Trimming stripped 6 bases from V and 0 bases from J, with 17 bases between. Germline CDR1 SNHLY, CDR2 FYNNEI. The CDR3 has 16 residues. CDR3 DNA sequence: TGTGCCAGCAGGGGTCTGGCGGGCGAAAACCAAGAGACCCAGTACTTC. It codes for CASRGLAGENQETQYF.

V gene TRBV4-2 combines with J gene TRBJ2-1, with D possibly matching TRBD2 (6 bases). CDR1 and CDR2 from the germline V gene are LGHNA and YNFKEQ. With 0 bases removed from V and 9 bases from J, the gap between germline ends came to 9 bases. The CDR3 has 13 residues. The CDR3 spells CASSQDRTTEQFF. As DNA, the CDR3 is TGTGCCAGCAGCCAAGACAGGACTACTGAGCAGTTCTTC.

The J gene is TRBJ1-1, the V gene TRBV19, with D possibly matching TRBD1 (6 bases). V was shortened by 3 bases and J by 1 base, with 9 bases between the two germline ends. The CDR3 covers 14 residues. The germline CDR1 and CDR2 sequences are LNHDA and SQIVND (reference sequence). CDR3 bases: TGTGCCAGTAGTATGAACAGGGCGAACACTGAAGCTTTCTTT. Protein product: CASSMNRANTEAFF.

The chain combines TRBV7-9 with TRBJ2-3; perhaps TRBD2 as D (6 bases). Germline V gene lookup returns CDR1 SEHNR and CDR2 FQNEAQ (reference sequence). The CDR3 is 16 residues long. Between the trimmed V and J ends, which lost 5 bases and 4 bases, there was a span of 19 bases. CDR3 bases: TGTGCCAGCAGCATCCCCTGGGAGGCGTCCCCAGATACGCAGTATTTT. It codes for CASSIPWEASPDTQYF.

This clone has just a few counts. This CDR3 is also generated by other DNA sequences in the sample. The V call is TRBV10-3, the J call TRBJ1-2; TRBD1 matches 9 bases. The CDR3 sequence is 14 residues long. Germline loops: CDR1 ENHRY, CDR2 SYGVKD. Trimming took 11 bases from V and 6 from J; bases not matched to a gene: 13. The CDR3: CAAWASDRGDGYTF. In DNA form, the CDR3 reads TGTGCCGCTTGGGCCTCTGACAGGGGGGATGGCTACACCTTC.

This rearrangement joins TRBV7-6 to TRBJ2-5; 8 nucleotides match TRBD1. With 5 bases clipped from V and 3 bases from J, the junction kept 5 bases outside the gene matches. The V gene's germline CDR1 is SGHVS and CDR2 FNYEAQ. This CDR3 has 14 amino acids. The CDR3 here is CASSRRDRKETQYF. The CDR3 DNA follows: TGTGCCAGCAGCCGCCGGGACAGGAAAGAGACCCAGTACTTC.

The gene calls are TRBV6-5 and TRBJ1-4; the match to TRBD1 covers 7 bases. V shed 6 bases and J 3 bases; nucleotides not matched to a gene: 7. Germline V CDR1 and CDR2: MNHEY, SVGAGI. The CDR3 has 15 residues. In DNA, the CDR3 is TGTGCCAGCAGCCCCGGGACAGCCTCTAATGAAAAACTGTTTTTT. It specifies CASSPGTASNEKLFF.

This clone was detected only once. The chain links TRBV9 to TRBJ1-1, with D maybe TRBD1 (5 bases). Trimming stripped 3 bases from V and 1 base from J, with 13 bases between. This CDR3 has 15 amino acids. Germline CDR1 and CDR2: SGDLS and YYNGEE. In nucleotides, the CDR3 is TGTGCCAGCAGCGCGCAAGTGGGGCCGAACACTGAAGCTTTCTTT. Its translation: CASSAQVGPNTEAFF.

The V and J genes are TRBV30 and TRBJ1-1, with D possibly matching TRBD1 (5 bases). CDR1 and CDR2 from the germline V gene are GTSNPN and SVGIG (reference sequence). The CDR3 has 11 residues. V lost 5 bases, J lost 1 base, and 5 bases lay in between. This CDR3 reads CAWDRNTEAFF. The DNA of the CDR3 is TGTGCCTGGGACAGGAACACTGAAGCTTTCTTT. The complete variable domain, with remaining parts taken from reference TRBV30 and TRBJ1-1, reads SQTIHQWPATLVQPVGSPLSLECTVEGTSNPNLYWYRQAAGRGLQLLFYSVGIGQISSEVPQNLSASRPQDRQFILSSKKLLLSDSGFYLCAWDRNTEAFFGQGTRLTVV.

The rearrangement uses TRBV18 and TRBJ1-1; D not certain. Between the trimmed V and J ends, which lost 2 bases and 5 bases, there was a span of 9 bases. CDR3 length equals 13 residues. Germline CDR1 is KGHSH and CDR2 is LQKENI. The DNA for the CDR3 is TGTGCCAGCTCACCATACGGGAGTACTGAAGCTTTCTTT. Protein sequence: CASSPYGSTEAFF.

This clone was recorded only once. The chain joins TRBV2 to TRBJ2-7, with a tentative D call TRBD1 (6 bases). Germline lookup yields CDR1 SNHLY and CDR2 FYNNEI. Deletions cut 1 base from V and 1 base from J, with 11 bases between. The CDR3 covers 15 residues. CDR3 nucleotides: TGTGCCAGCAGTGAAGTGACAGGCGGGTCCTACGAGCAGTACTTC. This codes for CASSEVTGGSYEQYF.

The V gene is TRBV18, the J gene TRBJ2-4; TRBD1 is a possible D gene (5 bases). With 3 bases removed from V and 0 bases from J, the gap between germline ends came to 12 bases. The CDR3 length is 16 residues. Germline V gene sequence: CDR1 KGHSH, CDR2 LQKENI. CDR3 amino acids: CASSPATVIAKNIQYF. The CDR3 nucleotides are TGTGCCAGCTCACCCGCGACAGTAATAGCCAAAAACATTCAGTACTTC.